One and the same sample provided the 28 T cell receptor beta chains below, sequenced in a study of CD8+ T cells in alopecia areata. Specified treatment: oral pan-JAK inhibitor, 5-10 mg twice daily. RNA extraction and reverse transcription yielded cDNA as sequencing template. TCRdb's copy holds only in-frame clones and misses some; the assay was immunoSEQ multiplex PCR. Found here are 110,000 or so clones, roughly three fifths of them singletons; the top ten hold more than 3%. This specimen was CD4+ T cells sorted from blood, taken at week 24, from a patient treated with tofacitinib. The receptor set was obtained from a human donor with alopecia areata.

This clone was observed a handful of times. The rearrangement uses TRBV11-2 and TRBJ1-6; D gene ambiguous. Looked up from germline, CDR1 is SGHAT and CDR2 is FQNNGV. Deletions cut 4 bases from V and 7 bases from J, with 8 bases between. CDR3 length equals 13 residues. CDR3 in amino acids: CASSSLRNSPLHF. CDR3 coding DNA: TGTGCCAGCAGCTCCCTACGGAATTCACCCCTCCACTTT.

The rearrangement links TRBV2 to TRBJ1-4; D unresolved. Germline-derived CDR1 and CDR2 are SNHLY and FYNNEI. The CDR3 is 15 residues long. The germline V and J ends were trimmed by 6 bases and 5 bases, with 16 bases remaining between them. CDR3 residues: CASRQMGIQNEKLFF. The CDR3 nucleotides read TGTGCCAGCAGACAAATGGGCATTCAGAATGAAAAACTGTTTTTT.

This clone appeared a few times. The rearrangement uses TRBV5-6 and TRBJ2-1; D ambiguous. Per the germline V gene, CDR1 is SGHDT and CDR2 is YYEEEE. V lost 4 bases and J 9 bases, leaving 5 bases between the germline ends. CDR3 size: 10 residues. This CDR3 reads CASSRSEQFF. The CDR3 region has the DNA TGTGCCAGCAGCCGGAGTGAGCAGTTCTTC.

This rearrangement joins TRBV30 to TRBJ1-5; weak D call: TRBD1 (5 bases). Germline lookup yields CDR1 GTSNPN and CDR2 SVGIG (reference sequence). The CDR3 has 15 residues. Trimming removed 4 bases from V and 0 bases from J, with 13 bases in between. The CDR3 sequence: CAWTTGAYSNQPQHF. The DNA of the CDR3 is TGTGCCTGGACTACAGGAGCTTATAGCAATCAGCCCCAGCATTTT. Based on the CDR3 plus reference TRBV30 and TRBJ1-5, the full variable domain is SQTIHQWPATLVQPVGSPLSLECTVEGTSNPNLYWYRQAAGRGLQLLFYSVGIGQISSEVPQNLSASRPQDRQFILSSKKLLLSDSGFYLCAWTTGAYSNQPQHFGDGTRLSIL.

This clone was detected a few times. J is TRBJ1-4 and V is TRBV20-1, with D uncertain. Trimming removed 2 bases from V and 7 bases from J, with 2 bases in between. The germline gives CDR1 DFQATT, CDR2 SNEGSKA (reference sequence). The CDR3 has 10 amino acids. CDR3 bases: TGCAGTGCTAGATGTGAAAAACTGTTTTTT. Its translation is CSARCEKLFF.

This clone was seen a few times. The chain uses TRBV21-1 and TRBJ2-2; TRBD1 is the table's D call, not checked against the DNA. TRBV21-1 is given as a pseudogene. The CDR3 length is 15 residues. The chain's CDR3 is CASTRRQTNTGELFF. The CDR3 DNA reads TGTGCCAGCACCCGTCGACAGACTAACACCGGGGAGCTGTTTTTT.

This clone occurred a few times. The gene calls are TRBV11-3 and TRBJ2-2; 7 bases align to TRBD1. CDR3 length equals 13 residues. Germline assignment: CDR1 SGHNT and CDR2 YENEEA. V trimming: 3 bases; J trimming: 8 bases; junction bases outside the gene matches: 3. The CDR3 protein is CASSFTGAGELFF. For the CDR3, the DNA is TGTGCCAGCAGCTTCACAGGGGCTGGGGAGCTGTTTTTT.

V and J are TRBV19 and TRBJ1-2; possible D gene TRBD1, 6 bases. The CDR3 sequence is 12 residues long. V shed 10 bases and J shed 3 bases, with 12 bases lying between them. Germline lookup yields CDR1 LNHDA and CDR2 SQIVND (reference sequence). This CDR3 reads CAIRTDHYGYTF. CDR3 sequence (DNA): TGTGCCATCAGGACAGACCACTATGGCTACACCTTC.

The CDR3 sequence: CASSFGRGDEKLFF. CDR3 in DNA: TGTGCCAGCAGCTTCGGCAGGGGGGATGAAAAACTGTTTTTT. The chain links TRBV7-8 to TRBJ1-4, with 7 nucleotides matching TRBD1. V was pared by 3 bases and J by 6 bases, with 4 bases of the junction left unmatched. Germline loops: CDR1 SGHVS, CDR2 FQNEAQ. CDR3 length equals 14 residues. Full variable domain (rest looked up from reference TRBV7-8 and TRBJ1-4): GAGVSQSPRYKVAKRGQDVALRCDPISGHVSLFWYQQALGQGPEFLTYFQNEAQLDKSGLPSDRFFAERPEGSVSTLKIQRTQQEDSAVYLCASSFGRGDEKLFFGSGTQLSVL.

V is TRBV18 and J is TRBJ1-3; 10 bases are a match to TRBD1. V trimming: 3 bases; J trimming: 2 bases; junction bases outside the gene matches: 1. CDR1 and CDR2 (germline): KGHSH, LQKENI. This CDR3 has 15 residues. This CDR3 is CASSPDRGPGNTIYF. The CDR3 DNA sequence: TGTGCCAGCTCACCTGACAGGGGGCCTGGAAACACCATATATTTT.

This rearrangement joins TRBV30 to TRBJ1-1; D call uncertain. V lost 3 bases to trimming and J lost 8 bases, with 10 bases between them. There are 11 residues in the CDR3. Germline V lookup: CDR1 GTSNPN, CDR2 SVGIG (reference sequence). This CDR3 is CAWRELAEAFF. The CDR3 region has the DNA TGTGCCTGGAGAGAACTCGCCGAAGCTTTCTTT.

The rearrangement uses TRBV19 and TRBJ1-5; D unresolved. This CDR3 is built from 12 residues. The germline V and J ends were trimmed by 1 base and 3 bases, with 1 base remaining between them. Looked up from germline, CDR1 is LNHDA and CDR2 is SQIVND (reference sequence). The CDR3: CASSIANQPQHF. The CDR3 DNA sequence: TGTGCCAGTAGTATAGCCAATCAGCCCCAGCATTTT.

This clone was seen a handful of times. The genes are TRBV29-1 and TRBJ2-7; 8 nucleotides align to TRBD1. Germline V lookup: CDR1 SQVTM, CDR2 ANQGSEA. This CDR3 contains 11 residues. J gave up 6 bases and V 5 bases, and 3 bases lay outside the gene matches. CDR3 region: CSVSDRGEQYF. Written as DNA, the CDR3 is TGCAGCGTTAGTGACAGGGGCGAGCAGTACTTC.

CDR3 protein: CSVEGVSGPGGYTF. The DNA for the CDR3 is TGCAGCGTTGAAGGTGTGTCAGGTCCGGGCGGCTACACCTTC. This chain links TRBV29-1 with TRBJ1-2; no clear D gene. The CDR3 length is 14 residues. Deletions cut 1 base from V and 8 bases from J, with 17 bases between. CDR1 is SQVTM, CDR2 ANQGSEA, per germline.

This clone was seen a few times. The same CDR3 arises from other DNA sequences in this sample as well. The V call is TRBV29-1, the J call TRBJ1-1; D unclear. CDR3 length: 11 amino acids. From germline, CDR1 is SQVTM and CDR2 ANQGSEA. V was cut by 3 bases and J by 2 bases, with 4 bases left in between. CDR3 loop: CSVDRNTEAFF. As DNA, the CDR3 is TGCAGCGTTGATCGAAACACTGAAGCTTTCTTT.

V usage is TRBV2 and J usage is TRBJ1-5, with D unclear. Germline CDR1 and CDR2: SNHLY and FYNNEI. Trimming pared 2 bases from V and 3 bases from J, leaving 5 bases between. The CDR3 has 13 residues. The CDR3 reads CASSEPYNQPQHF. DNA for the CDR3: TGTGCCAGCAGTGAACCCTACAATCAGCCCCAGCATTTT.

This clone was counted only a few times. The chain combines TRBV2 with TRBJ2-6, with D unresolved. In germline, CDR1 is SNHLY, CDR2 FYNNEI. V was pared by 7 bases and J by 2 bases, with 9 bases between. This CDR3 region has 14 residues. The CDR3 here is CASTEEAGANVLTF. The CDR3 region has the DNA TGTGCCAGCACCGAAGAGGCTGGGGCCAACGTCCTGACTTTC.

The rearrangement joins TRBV2 to TRBJ2-5; possibly TRBD2 for D (7 bases). The germline V gene has CDR1 SNHLY and CDR2 FYNNEI. The CDR3 spans 15 residues. The ends were cut back, 4 bases at V and 4 bases at J, with 16 bases in the middle. The CDR3 bases are TGTGCCAGCAGTGCTCACGGGGGGCCGGGAGAGACCCAGTACTTC. Its protein is CASSAHGGPGETQYF.

This clone occurred a few times. V and J are TRBV6-6 and TRBJ1-5, with D perhaps TRBD1 (5 bases). V shed 7 bases and J shed 2 bases, with 15 bases lying between them. Germline CDR1 is MNHNY and CDR2 is SVGAGI (reference sequence). The CDR3 totals 15 residues. DNA of the CDR3: TGTGCCAGCAAATCCCTCGGGGGGGGCAATCAGCCCCAGCATTTT. This gives the protein CASKSLGGGNQPQHF.

The V and J genes are TRBV5-1 and TRBJ1-1; possibly TRBD1 for D (5 bases). The CDR3 extends over 13 amino acids. CDR1 is SGHRS and CDR2 is YFSETQ in the germline V gene. Trimming removed 4 bases from V and 1 base from J, with 8 bases in between. The CDR3 region is CASSPGENTEAFF. For the CDR3, the DNA is TGCGCCAGCAGCCCGGGGGAGAACACTGAAGCTTTCTTT.

In this sample, this clone turned up a few times. This sequence joins TRBV4-3 and TRBJ2-3, with D possibly being TRBD2 (6 bases). Trimming removed 1 base from V and 11 bases from J, with 16 bases in between. Per germline, CDR1 LGHNA and CDR2 YSLEER. This CDR3 comprises 14 residues. The CDR3 DNA sequence: TGCGCCAGCAGCCAAGGGAACGGTCGGGGGATGCAGTATTTT. This codes for CASSQGNGRGMQYF.

This clone was seen a few times. This chain connects TRBV5-1 to TRBJ2-3, with D perhaps matching TRBD1 (6 bases). Germline CDR1 reads SGHRS; CDR2 reads YFSETQ. CDR3 size: 15 residues. With 3 bases removed from V and 1 base from J, the gap between germline ends came to 12 bases. The CDR3 region is CASSYSAGGTDTQYF. The CDR3 DNA is TGCGCCAGCAGCTACAGTGCAGGGGGCACAGATACGCAGTATTTT.

This clone was counted once. V and J are TRBV6-6 and TRBJ1-5, with a weak D call TRBD1 (5 bases). V lost 2 bases and J 1 base, leaving 6 bases between the germline ends. The CDR3 runs 14 residues. CDR1 is MNHNY, CDR2 SVGAGI, per germline (reference sequence). The CDR3 loop is CASSYGGSNQPQHF. In nucleotides, the CDR3 is TGTGCCAGCAGTTACGGGGGGAGCAATCAGCCCCAGCATTTT.

The rearrangement links TRBV30 to TRBJ1-2; D gene unclear. Trimming removed 5 bases at V and 4 bases at J, with 11 bases between. There are 12 residues in the CDR3. The germline CDR1 and CDR2 sequences are GTSNPN and SVGIG (reference sequence). As DNA, the CDR3 is TGTGCCTGGGAACCTGTATCCTATGGCTACACCTTC. Its translation is CAWEPVSYGYTF.

The chain uses TRBV6-6 and TRBJ1-1; 8 nucleotides line up with TRBD1. Per germline, CDR1 MNHNY and CDR2 SVGAGI (reference sequence). The CDR3 totals 14 residues. V shed 7 bases, J shed 7 bases, and the junction held 11 bases outside the gene matches. DNA for the CDR3: TGTGCCAGCACCACCCGACAGGGGCAGGGTGAAGCTTTCTTT. Protein product: CASTTRQGQGEAFF.

The genes are TRBV10-2 and TRBJ1-2; possibly TRBD1 for D (5 bases). Trimming cost V 4 bases and J 4 bases, with 10 bases left between them. Germline loops: CDR1 WSHSY, CDR2 SAAADI. CDR3 length equals 13 residues. The CDR3 reads CASSGGRTYGYTF. The CDR3 DNA is TGCGCCAGCAGTGGGGGACGGACCTATGGCTACACCTTC.

The chain couples TRBV7-3 to TRBJ2-3; D is perhaps TRBD1 or TRBD2 (5 bases each). The germline V and J ends were trimmed by 6 bases and 3 bases, with 16 bases remaining between them. The CDR3 is 15 residues long. Germline V gene sequence: CDR1 SGHTA, CDR2 FQGTGA. The CDR3 bases are TGTGCCAGCAGTCCGGGGCCGAGGAATACAGATACGCAGTATTTT. Translation gives CASSPGPRNTDTQYF.

The genes are TRBV5-1 and TRBJ2-2; tentatively, D is TRBD1 (6 bases). Germline loops: CDR1 SGHRS, CDR2 YFSETQ. Trimming stripped 1 base from V and 0 bases from J, with 10 bases between. The CDR3 contains 16 residues. CDR3 residues: CASSLSGTTNTGELFF. In DNA form, the CDR3 reads TGCGCCAGCAGCTTGTCCGGGACAACGAACACCGGGGAGCTGTTTTTT.